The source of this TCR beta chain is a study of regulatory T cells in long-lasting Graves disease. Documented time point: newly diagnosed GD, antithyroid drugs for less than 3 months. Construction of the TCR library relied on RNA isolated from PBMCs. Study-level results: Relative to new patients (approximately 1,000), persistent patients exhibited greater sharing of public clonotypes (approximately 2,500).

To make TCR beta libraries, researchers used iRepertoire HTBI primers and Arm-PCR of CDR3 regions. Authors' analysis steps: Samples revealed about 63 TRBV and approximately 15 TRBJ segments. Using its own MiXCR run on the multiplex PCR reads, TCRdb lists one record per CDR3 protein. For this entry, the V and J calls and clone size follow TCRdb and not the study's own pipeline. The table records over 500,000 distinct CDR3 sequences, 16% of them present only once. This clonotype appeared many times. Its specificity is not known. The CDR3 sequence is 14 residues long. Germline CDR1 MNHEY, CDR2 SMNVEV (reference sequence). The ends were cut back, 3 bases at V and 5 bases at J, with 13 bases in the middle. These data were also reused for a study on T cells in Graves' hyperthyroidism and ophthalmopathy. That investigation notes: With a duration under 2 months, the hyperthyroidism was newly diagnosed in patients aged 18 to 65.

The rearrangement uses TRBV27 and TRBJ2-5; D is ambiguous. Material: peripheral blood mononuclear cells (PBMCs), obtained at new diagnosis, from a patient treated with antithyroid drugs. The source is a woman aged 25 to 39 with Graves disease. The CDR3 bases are TGTGCCAGCAGTTTTTCGACTGCATGGGAGACCCAGTACTTC. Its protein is CASSFSTAWETQYF.